Here is one T cell receptor beta chain with its context. Trimming shortened V by 4 bases and J by 1 base, and 16 bases separated the two germline ends. This CDR3 region has 16 residues. CDR1 is KGHSH and CDR2 is LQKENI in the germline V gene. Libraries were prepared by immunoSEQ multiplex PCR; TCRdb keeps only in-frame clonotypes and omits some of them. The sample yields about 480,000 clones, over 75% seen once. The data originate from a study of blood T cell repertoires in COVID-19. In assigning cohorts, the study relied on participant-reported clinical history. The chain couples TRBV18 to TRBJ1-1, with TRBD1 as a possible D gene (5 bases). The TCR sequence derives from a woman between 40 and 50 years old who had recovered from COVID-19. Sequenced material: PBMCs or T cells enriched from blood (not recorded which). This chain's CDR3 is CASSLTGPGENTEAFF. CDR3 nucleotide sequence: TGTGCCAGCTCACTTACGGGGCCGGGGGAGAACACTGAAGCTTTCTTT.